Presented here are 23 T cell receptor beta chains from one specimen sequenced in a study of blood T cell repertoires in COVID-19. Method: immunoSEQ multiplex PCR; TCRdb's copy keeps in-frame clones and lacks some. The sample lists about 480,000 clones; 70% to 90% were seen once. The sequenced sample was PBMCs or T cells enriched from blood (not recorded which). These receptors were taken from a woman aged 40 to 50 who had recovered from COVID-19.

The chain couples TRBV18 to TRBJ1-5; TRBD1 agrees at 9 bases. Trimming removed 3 bases from V and 4 bases from J; junction bases left unmatched: 19. In germline, CDR1 is KGHSH, CDR2 LQKENI. There are 20 residues in the CDR3. The DNA of the CDR3 is TGTGCCAGCTCACCTCTCCGGGACAGGGAGACGTCAAGGGATAATCAGCCCCAGCATTTT. Encoded protein: CASSPLRDRETSRDNQPQHF.

The chain is built from TRBV24-1 and TRBJ2-1; 11 bases line up with TRBD2. The CDR3 is 14 amino acids. The germline CDR1 and CDR2 sequences are KGHDR and SFDVKD. J was trimmed by 9 bases and V by 5 bases; bases with no gene match: 5. CDR3 in DNA: TGTGCCACCAGTGTACTAGCGGGAGATGGTGAGCAGTTCTTC. It specifies CATSVLAGDGEQFF.

The chain has TRBV4-1 and TRBJ2-1, with D unresolved. Germline V gives CDR1 MGHRA, CDR2 YSYEKL. The CDR3 has 14 residues. The V end was cut by 0 bases, the J end by 9 bases, with 12 bases between. Written as DNA, the CDR3 is TGCGCCAGCAGCCAAGATCCCGGTACGGTTGAGCAGTTCTTC. Amino acid sequence: CASSQDPGTVEQFF.

The chain carries TRBV9 and TRBJ2-5; 15 bases are a match to TRBD2. Germline V gene sequence: CDR1 SGDLS, CDR2 YYNGEE. The CDR3 extends over 17 amino acids. The junction had 4 bases not matched to a gene; V was cut back by 0 bases and J by 4 bases. CDR3 in amino acids: CASSVGTSGRAAETQYF. The CDR3 DNA reads as TGTGCCAGCAGCGTAGGGACTAGCGGGAGGGCCGCAGAGACCCAGTACTTC.

The V call is TRBV6-1, the J call TRBJ1-5; a possible D gene is TRBD1 (5 bases). The CDR3 is 15 amino acids. Per germline, CDR1 MNHNS and CDR2 SASEGT. V shed 1 base and J shed 0 bases, with 7 bases lying between them. The CDR3 DNA reads as TGTGCCAGCAGTGAAGAGGGGTATAGCAATCAGCCCCAGCATTTT. This codes for CASSEEGYSNQPQHF.

The chain links TRBV27 to TRBJ1-1; D is perhaps TRBD1 (5 bases). Germline V gives CDR1 MNHEY, CDR2 SMNVEV (reference sequence). V lost 6 bases to trimming and J lost 1 base, with 18 bases between them. The length of the CDR3 is 16 residues. For the CDR3, the DNA is TGTGCCAGCAGGCGGGGGGTGGTTCAGGCGAACACTGAAGCTTTCTTT. Protein sequence: CASRRGVVQANTEAFF.

The chain carries TRBV19 and TRBJ1-4; 7 bases agree with TRBD1. The V segment lost 5 bases and the J segment 7 bases; nucleotides outside the gene matches: 7. CDR1 is LNHDA and CDR2 is SQIVND in the germline V gene (reference sequence). The CDR3 totals 14 residues. The CDR3 DNA follows: TGTGCCAGTAGTCGACAGGGAAGGATTGAAAAACTGTTTTTT. Residues: CASSRQGRIEKLFF.

The rearrangement joins TRBV27 to TRBJ1-6, with 7 bases that match TRBD1. CDR3 length: 13 residues. Germline lookup yields CDR1 MNHEY and CDR2 SMNVEV (reference sequence). V shed 5 bases and J 10 bases; nucleotides not matched to a gene: 5. CDR3 sequence reads: CASSIRDRSPLHF. The CDR3 DNA sequence: TGTGCCAGCAGTATCCGGGACAGATCACCCCTCCACTTT.

The chain combines TRBV9 with TRBJ2-7, with TRBD2 as a possible D gene (5 bases). Trimming stripped 4 bases from V and 0 bases from J, with 17 bases between. The CDR3 runs 16 residues. Per germline, CDR1 SGDLS and CDR2 YYNGEE. CDR3 sequence (DNA): TGTGCCAGCAGCCCGCAACTTAGCGCCTACTCCTACGAGCAGTACTTC. Protein product: CASSPQLSAYSYEQYF.

The gene calls are TRBV6-5 and TRBJ2-7; D remains unclear. Germline V CDR1 and CDR2: MNHEY, SVGAGI. The CDR3 contains 13 residues. Between the trimmed V and J ends, which lost 1 base and 3 bases, there was a span of 7 bases. CDR3 amino acids: CASSYYSDYEQYF. CDR3 nucleotides: TGTGCCAGCAGTTACTACTCCGACTACGAGCAGTACTTC.

V gene TRBV4-3 combines with J gene TRBJ2-7; 7 nucleotides match TRBD2. The V gene's germline CDR1 is LGHNA and CDR2 YSLEER. This CDR3 comprises 15 residues. V dropped 1 base and J dropped 6; count of bases not matched to a gene: 9. This CDR3 reads CASSQGVSGGVEQYF. The DNA of the CDR3 is TGCGCCAGCAGCCAAGGAGTCTCGGGAGGAGTCGAGCAGTACTTC.

This clone appeared a few times. The chain carries TRBV29-1 and TRBJ1-6, with 9 bases aligning to TRBD1. This CDR3 has 14 residues. Germline values: CDR1 SQVTM, CDR2 ANQGSEA. V lost 5 bases, J lost 7 bases, and 6 bases stayed unmatched. CDR3 sequence (DNA): TGCAGCGTTAAACAGGGGGCGAAAAATTCACCCCTCCACTTT. Protein sequence: CSVKQGAKNSPLHF.

The chain joins TRBV19 to TRBJ2-7, with D possibly TRBD2 on 5 matching bases. The ends were cut back, 6 bases at V and 7 bases at J, with 22 bases in the middle. Looked up from germline, CDR1 is LNHDA and CDR2 is SQIVND (reference sequence). This CDR3 is 15 amino acids long. CDR3 in DNA: TGTGCCAGTAGCCTACAAGTCTTCGCACCGGGGGAGCAGTACTTC. It codes for CASSLQVFAPGEQYF. The entire variable domain, with the rest obtained from reference TRBV19 and TRBJ2-7, is as follows: DGGITQSPKYLFRKEGQNVTLSCEQNLNHDAMYWYRQDPGQGLRLIYYSQIVNDFQKGDIAEGYSVSREKKESFPLTVTSAQKNPTAFYLCASSLQVFAPGEQYFGPGTRLTVT.

The chain carries TRBV7-9 and TRBJ1-5; D perhaps matches TRBD1 (5 bases). Between the trimmed V and J ends, which lost 5 bases and 0 bases, there was a span of 14 bases. Germline lookup yields CDR1 SEHNR and CDR2 FQNEAQ (reference sequence). The CDR3 has 16 amino acids. CDR3 nucleotides: TGTGCCAGCAGCCCGCGACAGAATATTAGCAATCAGCCCCAGCATTTT. Its translation is CASSPRQNISNQPQHF. Variable domain in full (rest from reference TRBV7-9 and TRBJ1-5): DTGVSQNPRHKITKRGQNVTFRCDPISEHNRLYWYRQTLGQGPEFLTYFQNEAQLEKSRLLSDRFSAERPKGSFSTLEIQRTEQGDSAMYLCASSPRQNISNQPQHFGDGTRLSIL.

The gene calls are TRBV20-1 and TRBJ1-1, with no clear D. With 3 bases removed from V and 2 bases from J, the gap between germline ends came to 7 bases. Germline values: CDR1 DFQATT, CDR2 SNEGSKA (reference sequence). The CDR3 totals 12 residues. In DNA, the CDR3 is TGCAGTGCTAGTCGGGGTAACACTGAAGCTTTCTTT. It codes for CSASRGNTEAFF.

The V call is TRBV28, the J call TRBJ2-7, with D perhaps TRBD1 (6 bases). Germline V lookup: CDR1 MDHEN, CDR2 SYDVKM. CDR3 length: 16 residues. Trimming took 5 bases from V and 0 from J, leaving 17 bases between them. The CDR3 spells CASSPRGRGSSYEQYF. The CDR3 DNA reads as TGTGCCAGCAGTCCCCGGGGCAGGGGAAGCTCCTACGAGCAGTACTTC.

The V gene is TRBV11-3, the J gene TRBJ1-6, with D perhaps matching TRBD1 (6 bases). CDR1 and CDR2 (germline): SGHNT, YENEEA. There are 14 residues in the CDR3. V lost 2 bases to trimming and J lost 6 bases, with 8 bases between them. As DNA, the CDR3 is TGTGCCAGCAGCTTAACAGGGAGTAATTCACCCCTCCACTTT. Translated: CASSLTGSNSPLHF. The full variable domain, its missing parts supplied by reference TRBV11-3 and TRBJ1-6, is EAGVVQSPRYKIIEKKQPVAFWCNPISGHNTLYWYLQNLGQGPELLIRYENEEAVDDSQLPKDRFSAERLKGVDSTLKIQPAELGDSAVYLCASSLTGSNSPLHFGNGTRLTVT.

The chain carries TRBV19 and TRBJ1-2, with 8 bases that match TRBD1. Germline loops: CDR1 LNHDA, CDR2 SQIVND (reference sequence). V shed 4 bases, J shed 4 bases, and the junction held 5 bases outside the gene matches. The CDR3 is 14 residues long. CDR3 loop: CASSTGTGIYGYTF. The CDR3 region has the DNA TGTGCCAGTAGTACCGGGACAGGTATCTATGGCTACACCTTC.

The V call is TRBV30, the J call TRBJ1-6; 7 nucleotides line up with TRBD1. The V gene end was trimmed by 0 bases and the J gene end by 9 bases; junction bases not matched to a gene: 5. This CDR3 region has 14 residues. The germline V gene has CDR1 GTSNPN and CDR2 SVGIG (reference sequence). CDR3 in amino acids: CAWSVEGAGSPLHF. Here the CDR3 DNA reads TGTGCCTGGAGTGTAGAGGGGGCGGGTTCACCCCTCCACTTT. The variable domain in full, with the rest retrieved from reference TRBV30 and TRBJ1-6, is SQTIHQWPATLVQPVGSPLSLECTVEGTSNPNLYWYRQAAGRGLQLLFYSVGIGQISSEVPQNLSASRPQDRQFILSSKKLLLSDSGFYLCAWSVEGAGSPLHFGNGTRLTVT.

V and J are TRBV6-1 and TRBJ2-7; weak D call: TRBD2 (5 bases). Trimming cost V 1 base and J 3 bases, with 7 bases left between them. Germline loops: CDR1 MNHNS, CDR2 SASEGT. This CDR3 region has 13 residues. The CDR3 nucleotides read TGTGCCAGCAGTGAAGGGACTGACTACGAGCAGTACTTC. It codes for CASSEGTDYEQYF.

The chain uses TRBV10-3 and TRBJ1-1; TRBD1 matches at 9 bases. The ends lost 5 bases at V and 4 bases at J; junction bases unmatched: 8. Per the germline V gene, CDR1 is ENHRY and CDR2 is SYGVKD. CDR3 length: 15 amino acids. CDR3 loop: CAISQQGAWTTEAFF. DNA for the CDR3: TGTGCCATCAGTCAACAGGGGGCTTGGACCACTGAAGCTTTCTTT.

The CDR3: CASSEVPLIGGAGEQYF. CDR3 nucleotides: TGTGCCAGCAGTGAAGTGCCCCTAATAGGCGGGGCAGGCGAGCAGTACTTC. V usage is TRBV6-1 and J usage is TRBJ2-7; D might be TRBD2 (6 bases). CDR3 length equals 17 residues. The V end lost 1 base, the J end lost 6 bases, and 22 bases lay between the germline ends. Germline-derived CDR1 and CDR2 are MNHNS and SASEGT.

The gene calls are TRBV19 and TRBJ2-7, with D tentatively TRBD1 (6 bases). Germline loops: CDR1 LNHDA, CDR2 SQIVND (reference sequence). The CDR3 is 14 amino acids. Trimming shortened V by 1 base and J by 2 bases, and 9 bases separated the two germline ends. The DNA for the CDR3 is TGTGCCAGTAGTATAGTGACAGGAACCTACGAGCAGTACTTC. It is translated as CASSIVTGTYEQYF.